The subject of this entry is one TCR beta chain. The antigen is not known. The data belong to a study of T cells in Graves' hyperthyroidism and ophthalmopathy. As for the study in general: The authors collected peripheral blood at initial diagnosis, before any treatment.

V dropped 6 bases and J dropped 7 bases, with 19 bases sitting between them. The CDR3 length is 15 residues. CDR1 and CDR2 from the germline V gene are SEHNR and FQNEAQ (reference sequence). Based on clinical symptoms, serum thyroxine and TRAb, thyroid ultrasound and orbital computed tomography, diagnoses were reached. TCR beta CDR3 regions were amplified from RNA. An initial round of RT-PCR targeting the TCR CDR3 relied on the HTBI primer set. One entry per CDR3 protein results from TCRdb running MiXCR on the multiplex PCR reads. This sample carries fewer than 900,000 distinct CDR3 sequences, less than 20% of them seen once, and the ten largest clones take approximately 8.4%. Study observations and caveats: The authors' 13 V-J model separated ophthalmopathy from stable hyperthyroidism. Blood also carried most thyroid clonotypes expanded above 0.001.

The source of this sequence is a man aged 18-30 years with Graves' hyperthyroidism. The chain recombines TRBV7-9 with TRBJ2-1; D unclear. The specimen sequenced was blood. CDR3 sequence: CASSSPAPQENEQFF. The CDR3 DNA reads TGTGCCAGCAGTTCTCCTGCCCCGCAGGAGAATGAGCAGTTCTTC.